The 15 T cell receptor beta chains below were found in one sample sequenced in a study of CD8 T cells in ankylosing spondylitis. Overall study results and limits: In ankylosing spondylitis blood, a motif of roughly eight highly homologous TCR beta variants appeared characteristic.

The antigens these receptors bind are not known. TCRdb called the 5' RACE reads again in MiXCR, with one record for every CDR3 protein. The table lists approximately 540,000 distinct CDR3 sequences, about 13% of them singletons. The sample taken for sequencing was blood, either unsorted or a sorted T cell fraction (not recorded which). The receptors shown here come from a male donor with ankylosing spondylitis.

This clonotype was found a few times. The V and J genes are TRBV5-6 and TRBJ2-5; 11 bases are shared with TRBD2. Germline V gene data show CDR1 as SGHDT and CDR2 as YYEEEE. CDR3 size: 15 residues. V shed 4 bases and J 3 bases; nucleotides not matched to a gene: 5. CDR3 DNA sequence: TGTGCCAGCAGCCCGGTAGCGGGGGGGAAAGAGACCCAGTACTTC. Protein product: CASSPVAGGKETQYF.

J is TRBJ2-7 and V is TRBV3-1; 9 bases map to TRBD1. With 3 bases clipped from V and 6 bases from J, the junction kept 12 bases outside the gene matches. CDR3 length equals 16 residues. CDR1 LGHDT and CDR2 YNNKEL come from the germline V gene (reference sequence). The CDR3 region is CASSQDLNRGRREQYV. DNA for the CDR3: TGTGCCAGCAGCCAGGACCTGAACAGGGGGCGCCGCGAGCAGTACGTC.

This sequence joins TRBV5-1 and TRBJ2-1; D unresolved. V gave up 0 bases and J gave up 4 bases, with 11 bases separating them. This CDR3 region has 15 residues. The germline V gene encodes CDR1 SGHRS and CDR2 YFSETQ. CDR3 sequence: CASSLVGQDYNEQFF. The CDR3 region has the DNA TGCGCCAGCAGCTTGGTCGGCCAGGATTACAATGAGCAGTTCTTC.

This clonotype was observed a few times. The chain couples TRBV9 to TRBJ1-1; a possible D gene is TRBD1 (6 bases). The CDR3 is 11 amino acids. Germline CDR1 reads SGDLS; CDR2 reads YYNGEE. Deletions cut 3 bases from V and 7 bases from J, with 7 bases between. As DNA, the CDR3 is TGTGCCAGCAGCGCGGACAGTGAAGCTTTCTTT. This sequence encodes CASSADSEAFF. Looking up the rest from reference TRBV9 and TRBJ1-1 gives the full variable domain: DSGVTQTPKHLITATGQRVTLRCSPRSGDLSVYWYQQSLDQGLQFLIQYYNGEERAKGNILERFSAQQFPDLHSELNLSSLELGDSALYFCASSADSEAFFGQGTRLTVV.

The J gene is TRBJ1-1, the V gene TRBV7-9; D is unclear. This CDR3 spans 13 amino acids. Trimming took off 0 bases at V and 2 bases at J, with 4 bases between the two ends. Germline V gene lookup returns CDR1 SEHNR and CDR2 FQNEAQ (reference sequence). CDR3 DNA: TGTGCCAGCAGCTTAGCTTTCAACACTGAAGCTTTCTTT. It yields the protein CASSLAFNTEAFF.

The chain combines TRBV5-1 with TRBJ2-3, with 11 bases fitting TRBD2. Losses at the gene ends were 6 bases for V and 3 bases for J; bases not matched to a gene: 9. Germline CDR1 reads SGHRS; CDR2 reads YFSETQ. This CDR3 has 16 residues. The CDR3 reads CASKALAGGGTDTQYF. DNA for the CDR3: TGCGCCAGCAAGGCGCTAGCGGGAGGCGGGACAGATACGCAGTATTTT.

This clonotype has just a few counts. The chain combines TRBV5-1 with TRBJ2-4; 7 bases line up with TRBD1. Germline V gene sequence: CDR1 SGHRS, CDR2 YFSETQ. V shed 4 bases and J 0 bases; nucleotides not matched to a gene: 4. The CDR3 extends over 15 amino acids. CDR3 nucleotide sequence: TGCGCCAGCAGCAGGGACAGTATAGCCAAAAACATTCAGTACTTC. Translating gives CASSRDSIAKNIQYF.

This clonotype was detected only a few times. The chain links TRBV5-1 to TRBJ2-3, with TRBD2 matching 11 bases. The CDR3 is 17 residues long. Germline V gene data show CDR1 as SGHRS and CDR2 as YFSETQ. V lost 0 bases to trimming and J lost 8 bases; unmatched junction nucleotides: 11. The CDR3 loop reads CASSLAYTSGSPRTQYF. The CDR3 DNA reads TGCGCCAGCAGCTTGGCCTACACTAGCGGGAGTCCTCGTACGCAGTATTTT.

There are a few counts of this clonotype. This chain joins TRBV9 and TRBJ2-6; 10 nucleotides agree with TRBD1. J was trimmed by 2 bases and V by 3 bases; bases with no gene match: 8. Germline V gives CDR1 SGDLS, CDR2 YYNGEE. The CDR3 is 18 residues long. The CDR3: CASSDRQGATTGANVLTF. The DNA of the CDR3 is TGTGCCAGCAGCGATAGACAGGGGGCGACCACTGGGGCCAACGTCCTGACTTTC. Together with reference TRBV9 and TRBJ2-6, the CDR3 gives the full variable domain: DSGVTQTPKHLITATGQRVTLRCSPRSGDLSVYWYQQSLDQGLQFLIQYYNGEERAKGNILERFSAQQFPDLHSELNLSSLELGDSALYFCASSDRQGATTGANVLTFGAGSRLTVL.

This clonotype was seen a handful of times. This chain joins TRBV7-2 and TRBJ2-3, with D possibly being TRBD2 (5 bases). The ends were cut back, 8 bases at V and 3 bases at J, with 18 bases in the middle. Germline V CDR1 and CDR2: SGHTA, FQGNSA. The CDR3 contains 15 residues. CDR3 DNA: TGTGCCAGCGGCCGAATGAGGGAGTGGACAGATACGCAGTATTTT. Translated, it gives CASGRMREWTDTQYF. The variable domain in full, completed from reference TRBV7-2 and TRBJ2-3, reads GAGVSQSPSNKVTEKGKDVELRCDPISGHTALYWYRQSLGQGLEFLIYFQGNSAPDKSGLPSDRFSAERTGGSVSTLTIQRTQQEDSAVYLCASGRMREWTDTQYFGPGTRLTVL.

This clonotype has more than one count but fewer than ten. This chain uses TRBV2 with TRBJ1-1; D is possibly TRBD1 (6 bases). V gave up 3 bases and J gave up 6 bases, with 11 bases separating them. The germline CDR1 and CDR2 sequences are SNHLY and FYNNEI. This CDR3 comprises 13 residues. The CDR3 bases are TGTGCCAGCAGTGATGGGGGGGCCGCTGAAGCTTTCTTT. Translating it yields CASSDGGAAEAFF.

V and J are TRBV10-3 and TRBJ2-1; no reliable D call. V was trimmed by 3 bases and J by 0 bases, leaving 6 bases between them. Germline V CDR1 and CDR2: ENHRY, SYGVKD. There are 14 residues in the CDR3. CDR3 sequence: CAISDGSSYNEQFF. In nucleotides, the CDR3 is TGTGCCATCAGTGATGGTAGCTCCTACAATGAGCAGTTCTTC.

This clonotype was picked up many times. The CDR3 here is CASSFLTGGYTF. CDR3 DNA: TGTGCCAGCAGTTTTTTGACGGGTGGCTACACCTTC. This chain connects TRBV12-3 or TRBV12-4 to TRBJ1-2; D gene ambiguous. Trimming removed 3 bases from V and 7 bases from J, with 9 bases in between. This CDR3 is 12 amino acids long.

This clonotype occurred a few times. The CDR3 is CASSLEYTGGANTGELFF. CDR3 coding DNA: TGTGCCAGCAGCTTAGAGTATACAGGGGGCGCCAACACCGGGGAGCTGTTTTTT. The rearrangement links TRBV11-2 to TRBJ2-2, with 9 bases matching TRBD1. The CDR3 totals 18 residues. Germline loops: CDR1 SGHAT, CDR2 FQNNGV. Trimming cost V 0 bases and J 2 bases; bases outside gene matches: 7. Variable domain in full (rest from reference TRBV11-2 and TRBJ2-2): EAGVAQSPRYKIIEKRQSVAFWCNPISGHATLYWYQQILGQGPKLLIQFQNNGVVDDSQLPKDRFSAERLKGVDSTLKIQPAKLEDSAVYLCASSLEYTGGANTGELFFGEGSRLTVL.

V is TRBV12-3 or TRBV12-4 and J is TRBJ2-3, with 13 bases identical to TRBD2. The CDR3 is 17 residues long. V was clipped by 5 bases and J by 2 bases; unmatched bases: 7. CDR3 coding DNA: TGTGCCAGCAGTCCGGGACTAGCGGGACCCGACACAGATACGCAGTATTTT. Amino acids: CASSPGLAGPDTDTQYF.